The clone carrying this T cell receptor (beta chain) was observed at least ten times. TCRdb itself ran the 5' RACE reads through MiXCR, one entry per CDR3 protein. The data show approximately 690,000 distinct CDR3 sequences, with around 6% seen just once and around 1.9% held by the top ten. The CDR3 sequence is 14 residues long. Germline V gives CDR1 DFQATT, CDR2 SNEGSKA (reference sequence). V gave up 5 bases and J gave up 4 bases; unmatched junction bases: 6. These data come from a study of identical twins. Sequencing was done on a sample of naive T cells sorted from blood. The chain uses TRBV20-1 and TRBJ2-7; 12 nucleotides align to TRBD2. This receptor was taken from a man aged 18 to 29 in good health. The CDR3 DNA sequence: TGCAGTGCTCATACTAGCGGGAGGACTTACGAGCAGTACTTC. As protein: CSAHTSGRTYEQYF.